This T cell receptor beta chain was sequenced in a study of control samples from healthy donors and cancer patients. Only one count was recorded for this clone. CDR3 length: 13 residues. Germline V lookup: CDR1 SQVTM, CDR2 ANQGSEA. The table came from immunoSEQ multiplex PCR; TCRdb's copy has only in-frame clones and leaves some out. The table records about 100,000 clones, about 90% of them present only once. The clonotype was recovered from a woman aged 45-59 years in good health. Sequenced input: blood. The genes are TRBV29-1 and TRBJ2-5; 8 positions agree with TRBD1. CDR3 region: CSADRGSQETQYF. The CDR3 DNA sequence: TGCAGTGCCGACAGGGGCTCTCAAGAGACCCAGTACTTC.